Shown below are 18 T cell receptor beta chains from a single sample sequenced in a study of blood T cell repertoires in COVID-19. Profiling relied on immunoSEQ multiplex PCR, and the TCRdb table lists in-frame clones only, not all of them. The data show a few hundred thousand clones, 85% seen once. Sequences were obtained from PBMCs or T cells enriched from blood (not recorded which). The source of these receptors is a woman aged 45-59 years who had recovered from COVID-19.

V gene TRBV30 combines with J gene TRBJ2-2; no definite D call. Germline lookup yields CDR1 GTSNPN and CDR2 SVGIG (reference sequence). This CDR3 contains 14 residues. V lost 2 bases to trimming and J lost 4 bases, with 11 bases between them. The CDR3 is CAWSRSVPTGELFF. The CDR3 nucleotides are TGTGCCTGGAGTCGCTCAGTACCCACCGGGGAGCTGTTTTTT.

The rearrangement uses TRBV19 and TRBJ2-1; 7 nucleotides agree with TRBD2. The CDR3 spans 15 residues. Germline V gene lookup returns CDR1 LNHDA and CDR2 SQIVND (reference sequence). Unmatched junction bases numbered 16, after V lost 10 bases and J lost 7 bases. This chain's CDR3 is CATRRRDPGGNEQFF. In nucleotides, the CDR3 is TGTGCCACCCGCCGGCGGGACCCGGGAGGTAATGAGCAGTTCTTC.

The V call is TRBV19, the J call TRBJ2-7; D uncertain. V lost 0 bases and J lost 5, with 11 bases in between. Germline CDR1 and CDR2: LNHDA and SQIVND (reference sequence). CDR3 length: 14 residues. The chain's CDR3 is CASSIDWQSHEQYF. The CDR3 region has the DNA TGTGCCAGTAGTATAGATTGGCAGTCCCACGAGCAGTACTTC. The full variable domain, its missing parts supplied by reference TRBV19 and TRBJ2-7, is DGGITQSPKYLFRKEGQNVTLSCEQNLNHDAMYWYRQDPGQGLRLIYYSQIVNDFQKGDIAEGYSVSREKKESFPLTVTSAQKNPTAFYLCASSIDWQSHEQYFGPGTRLTVT.

V gene TRBV5-6 combines with J gene TRBJ1-4; 8 bases align to TRBD1. V lost 3 bases to trimming and J lost 0 bases; unmatched junction nucleotides: 7. CDR3 length: 17 amino acids. Germline-derived CDR1 and CDR2 are SGHDT and YYEEEE. Here the CDR3 DNA reads TGTGCCAGCAGCTCCTCGGGACAGGCTTCAACTAATGAAAAACTGTTTTTT. Amino acid sequence: CASSSSGQASTNEKLFF.

The J gene is TRBJ1-5, the V gene TRBV21-1; TRBD1 was called by the table and not checked on the DNA. TRBV21-1 is marked as a pseudogene. The CDR3 contains 19 residues. The CDR3, as DNA: TGTGCCAGCAGCCTCCTCAGCCACCCCAGGGTCCCGAGCAATCAGCCCCAGCATTTT. Translating gives CASSLLSHPRVPSNQPQHF.

The CDR3, as DNA: TGTGCCAGCAGTTCCGCCGGGACAGGCAATCAGCCCCAGCATTTT. It is translated as CASSSAGTGNQPQHF. The V gene is TRBV28, the J gene TRBJ1-5, with 7 bases that match TRBD1. Germline V CDR1 and CDR2: MDHEN, SYDVKM. V trimming: 4 bases; J trimming: 2 bases; junction bases outside the gene matches: 5. This CDR3 comprises 15 residues.

The chain is built from TRBV2 and TRBJ2-7; weak D call: TRBD2 (6 bases). V was clipped by 7 bases and J by 1 base, with 17 bases between them. Germline V gene data show CDR1 as SNHLY and CDR2 as FYNNEI. This CDR3 comprises 15 residues. CDR3 coding DNA: TGTGCCAGCACATCCCGGCTAGCGAGGTCCTACGAGCAGTACTTC. Amino acids: CASTSRLARSYEQYF.

This chain joins TRBV7-2 and TRBJ2-1; possible D gene TRBD2, 5 bases. The length of the CDR3 is 14 residues. Germline CDR1 is SGHTA and CDR2 is FQGNSA. Trimming took off 0 bases at V and 3 bases at J, with 6 bases between the two ends. CDR3 DNA: TGTGCCAGCAGCTTAGCGGGGAGCTACAATGAGCAGTTCTTC. This sequence encodes CASSLAGSYNEQFF. The entire variable domain, with the rest obtained from reference TRBV7-2 and TRBJ2-1, is as follows: GAGVSQSPSNKVTEKGKDVELRCDPISGHTALYWYRQSLGQGLEFLIYFQGNSAPDKSGLPSDRFSAERTGGSVSTLTIQRTQQEDSAVYLCASSLAGSYNEQFFGPGTRLTVL.

This chain joins TRBV7-2 and TRBJ1-5; 7 nucleotides align to TRBD1. The CDR3 length is 15 residues. Germline CDR1 and CDR2: SGHTA and FQGNSA. Losses at the gene ends were 4 bases for V and 1 base for J; bases not matched to a gene: 4. CDR3 protein: CASSSTGRSNQPQHF. The DNA of the CDR3 is TGTGCCAGCAGCTCGACAGGGAGGAGCAATCAGCCCCAGCATTTT.

The rearrangement uses TRBV10-3 and TRBJ2-2; TRBD1 matches at 9 bases. The CDR3 extends over 18 amino acids. Germline V CDR1 and CDR2: ENHRY, SYGVKD. Trimming at V came to 0 bases and at J to 1 base, leaving 6 bases not matched to a gene. The CDR3 bases are TGTGCCATCAGTGAGTCGATTACAGGGGGCCGGAACACCGGGGAGCTGTTTTTT. This encodes CAISESITGGRNTGELFF.

The rearrangement links TRBV7-2 to TRBJ1-4, with a tentative D call TRBD1 (6 bases). Germline V gene sequence: CDR1 SGHTA, CDR2 FQGNSA. This CDR3 spans 16 amino acids. Trimming removed 2 bases from V and 6 bases from J, with 16 bases in between. The CDR3 is CASSLLGGRRYEKLFF. The CDR3 DNA is TGTGCCAGCAGCTTACTCGGGGGGCGTCGTTATGAAAAACTGTTTTTT.

V and J are TRBV5-8 and TRBJ1-5; D might be TRBD1 (6 bases). V lost 0 bases to trimming and J lost 7 bases, with 14 bases between them. Germline V gives CDR1 SGHTS, CDR2 YDEGEE. The CDR3 extends over 15 amino acids. CDR3 bases: TGTGCCAGCAGCTTGGGTACAGGGCGCGGGCAGCCCCAGCATTTT. It encodes CASSLGTGRGQPQHF.

The chain has TRBV7-9 and TRBJ1-6, with 7 bases that match TRBD1. This CDR3 contains 15 residues. The J segment lost 6 bases and the V segment lost 5 bases, leaving 7 bases of the junction unmatched. Germline-derived CDR1 and CDR2 are SEHNR and FQNEAQ (reference sequence). CDR3 nucleotides: TGTGCCAGCAGCCCACCGGGACAGAGTAATTCACCCCTCCACTTT. It yields the protein CASSPPGQSNSPLHF.

In nucleotides, the CDR3 is TGTGCCAGCAGCCTGGAGAATTCACCCCTCCACTTT. The encoded protein is CASSLENSPLHF. The gene calls are TRBV7-9 and TRBJ1-6; D is ambiguous. Trimming shortened V by 5 bases and J by 7 bases, and 6 bases separated the two germline ends. Per the germline V gene, CDR1 is SEHNR and CDR2 is FQNEAQ (reference sequence). The CDR3 consists of 12 residues.

This clone has only a few counts. V is TRBV27 and J is TRBJ1-6; 8 nucleotides match TRBD1. The CDR3 consists of 15 residues. The trim removed 3 bases at V and 10 bases at J, leaving 8 bases unmatched. Germline CDR1 is MNHEY and CDR2 is SMNVEV (reference sequence). Here the CDR3 DNA reads TGTGCCAGCAGTTTCTACAGGGGGTCAAGGTCACCCCTCCACTTT. It translates to CASSFYRGSRSPLHF.

The chain carries TRBV6-2 or TRBV6-3 and TRBJ2-5, with 7 bases aligning to TRBD2. This CDR3 is built from 15 residues. CDR1 and CDR2 from the germline V gene are MNHEY and SVGEGT. The J segment lost 5 bases and the V segment lost 0 bases, leaving 6 bases of the junction unmatched. CDR3 nucleotide sequence: TGTGCCAGCAGTTACTCTCGGGGGGTCGGGGAGACCCAGTACTTC. Amino acids: CASSYSRGVGETQYF.

J is TRBJ2-7 and V is TRBV29-1; 9 bases agree with TRBD1. The V gene end was trimmed by 7 bases and the J gene end by 1 base; junction bases not matched to a gene: 8. The CDR3 has 14 residues. Germline CDR1 and CDR2: SQVTM and ANQGSEA. CDR3 loop: CSATGTGRSYEQYF. DNA of the CDR3: TGCAGCGCCACCGGGACAGGGAGGTCCTACGAGCAGTACTTC.

This chain uses TRBV3-1 (or the pseudogene TRBV3-2) with TRBJ1-2; D uncertain. Trimming pared 0 bases from V and 4 bases from J, leaving 6 bases between. CDR3 length equals 13 residues. Germline V gene sequence: CDR1 LGHDT, CDR2 YNNKEL (reference sequence). The CDR3 sequence: CASSQDPLYGYTF. DNA for the CDR3: TGTGCCAGCAGCCAAGATCCACTCTATGGCTACACCTTC.